These T cell receptor beta chains were read from a single sample in a study of patients and donors after allogeneic stem cell transplantation. TCRdb called the RT-PCR reads again in MiXCR, with one record for every CDR3 protein. This sample carries under 35,000 distinct CDR3 sequences, 37% of them seen once, and the ten largest clones take over 65%. The sample comprised blood, either unsorted or a sorted T cell fraction (not recorded which). All receptors derive from a human donor who was either an allogeneic HSCT recipient or a stem cell or donor lymphocyte infusion donor (not recorded which). It is not recorded whose cells these are; they may come from a transplant donor. The CDR3 runs from the conserved cysteine through the conserved F or W. Fields, in order: clone size, J gene, D gene, V gene, CDR3 protein, CDR3 DNA. D genes are given only for firm matches. Part of the rows lack a size; the others show once, few, many or a class for expanded clones.

size: .
J: TRBJ2-1
D: .
V: TRBV12-3/TRBV12-4
CDR3: CASSLLQSNNEQFF
DNA: TGTGCCAGCAGTTTATTACAGTCGAACAATGAGCAGTTCTTC

size: .
J: TRBJ1-1
D: .
V: TRBV7-9
CDR3: CASSSTPGQGFMGAFF
DNA: TGTGCCAGCAGCTCTACGCCGGGACAAGGCTTCATGGGGGCTTTCTTT

size: .
J: TRBJ1-6
D: .
V: TRBV7-9
CDR3: CASSIQGHLNSPLHF
DNA: TGTGCCAGCAGCATACAGGGACACCTTAATTCACCCCTCCACTTT

size: few
J: TRBJ1-2
D: .
V: TRBV7-8
CDR3: CASSEETVRGYTF
DNA: TGTGCCAGCAGCGAAGAAACGGTGCGTGGCTACACCTTC

size: .
J: TRBJ2-2
D: TRBD1
V: TRBV29-1
CDR3: CSVGKPGQGSNTGELFF
DNA: TGCAGCGTTGGAAAGCCGGGACAGGGATCGAACACCGGGGAGCTGTTTTTT

size: medium-sized
J: TRBJ2-5
D: TRBD1
V: TRBV7-2
CDR3: CASSPPGQQKETQYF
DNA: TGTGCCAGCAGCCCTCCGGGACAGCAAAAAGAGACCCAGTACTTC

size: .
J: TRBJ2-2
D: .
V: TRBV4-3
CDR3: CASSQEGAPPTGELFF
DNA: TGCGCCAGCAGCCAAGAAGGCGCTCCCCCAACCGGGGAGCTGTTTTTT

size: few
J: TRBJ1-5
D: TRBD1
V: TRBV7-9
CDR3: CASSPSDKTGMGNQPQHF
DNA: TGTGCCAGCAGCCCGAGCGACAAGACAGGGATGGGCAATCAGCCCCAGCATTTT

size: few
J: TRBJ1-5
D: TRBD1
V: TRBV5-8
CDR3: CASSLGRGLRQPQHF
DNA: TGTGCCAGCAGCTTGGGAAGGGGGCTGAGGCAGCCCCAGCATTTT

size: few
J: TRBJ2-3
D: TRBD1
V: TRBV3-1
CDR3: CASSQWDRDTDTQYF
DNA: TGTGCCAGCAGCCAGTGGGACAGGGACACAGATACGCAGTATTTT

size: many
J: TRBJ2-2
D: .
V: TRBV7-2
CDR3: CASSSTDTGELFF
DNA: TGTGCCAGCAGCTCCACGGACACCGGGGAGCTGTTTTTT

size: .
J: TRBJ1-3
D: .
V: TRBV12-3/TRBV12-4
CDR3: CASSLGPGAGNTIYF
DNA: TGTGCCAGCAGTTTAGGGCCAGGGGCTGGAAACACCATATATTTT

size: .
J: TRBJ2-1
D: .
V: TRBV5-1
CDR3: CASSLDSSYNEQFF
DNA: TGCGCCAGCAGCTTGGACAGCTCCTACAATGAGCAGTTCTTC

size: few
J: TRBJ1-3
D: TRBD1
V: TRBV7-2
CDR3: CASSPGQPKTGNTIYF
DNA: TGTGCCAGCAGCCCGGGACAGCCTAAGACTGGAAACACCATATATTTT

size: .
J: TRBJ2-7
D: TRBD1
V: TRBV5-1
CDR3: CASSGQGNEQYF
DNA: TGCGCCAGCAGCGGACAGGGGAACGAGCAGTACTTC

size: few
J: TRBJ1-1
D: .
V: TRBV7-8
CDR3: CASSLEGHINTEAFF
DNA: TGTGCCAGCAGCTTAGAGGGACACATTAACACTGAAGCTTTCTTT

size: few
J: TRBJ2-5
D: .
V: TRBV29-1
CDR3: CSVERVLVMGETQYF
DNA: TGCAGCGTTGAAAGGGTACTAGTTATGGGAGAGACCCAGTACTTC

size: few
J: TRBJ2-5
D: .
V: TRBV4-2
CDR3: CASSQDWVQETQYF
DNA: TGTGCCAGCAGCCAAGATTGGGTCCAAGAGACCCAGTACTTC

size: .
J: TRBJ1-2
D: .
V: TRBV29-1
CDR3: CSVEEGQGTALYYGYTF
DNA: TGCAGCGTTGAAGAGGGCCAGGGAACGGCTTTGTACTATGGCTACACCTTC

size: few
J: TRBJ1-1
D: TRBD1
V: TRBV12-3/TRBV12-4
CDR3: CASSYRDSLEAFF
DNA: TGTGCCAGCAGCTACCGGGACAGTTTAGAAGCTTTCTTT

size: .
J: TRBJ2-4
D: .
V: TRBV5-5
CDR3: CASSLGQTNKNIQYF
DNA: TGTGCCAGCAGCTTGGGACAGACAAACAAAAACATTCAGTACTTC

size: .
J: TRBJ1-1
D: .
V: TRBV29-1
CDR3: CSDLGNTEAFF
DNA: TGCAGCGATCTTGGGAACACTGAAGCTTTCTTT

size: .
J: TRBJ1-5
D: .
V: TRBV4-3
CDR3: CASSQSNRPLQPQHF
DNA: TGCGCCAGCAGCCAAAGCAACAGGCCCCTTCAGCCCCAGCATTTT

size: few
J: TRBJ1-6
D: .
V: TRBV5-1
CDR3: CASSLRRGSSPLHF
DNA: TGCGCCAGCAGCCTCCGGCGGGGCAGTTCACCCCTCCACTTT

size: .
J: TRBJ2-5
D: TRBD2
V: TRBV5-1
CDR3: CASSFLAEETQYF
DNA: TGCGCCAGCAGCTTTCTAGCGGAAGAGACCCAGTACTTC

size: .
J: TRBJ1-2
D: .
V: TRBV20-1
CDR3: CSAREVVKYGYTF
DNA: TGCAGTGCTAGAGAGGTGGTAAAGTATGGCTACACCTTC

size: .
J: TRBJ2-1
D: .
V: TRBV5-1
CDR3: CASSLANYNEQFF
DNA: TGCGCCAGCAGCTTGGCCAATTACAATGAGCAGTTCTTC

size: .
J: TRBJ2-3
D: TRBD1
V: TRBV27
CDR3: CASSFPHRQGVSDTQYF
DNA: TGTGCCAGCAGTTTCCCCCACCGACAGGGGGTGTCAGATACGCAGTATTTT

size: few
J: TRBJ2-1
D: .
V: TRBV7-9
CDR3: CASSTRALASSYNEQFF
DNA: TGTGCCAGCAGCACCCGGGCCCTCGCTAGCTCCTACAATGAGCAGTTCTTC

size: many
J: TRBJ1-5
D: TRBD1
V: TRBV19
CDR3: CASSLGDRAGQPQHF
DNA: TGTGCCAGTAGCCTCGGGGACAGGGCAGGTCAGCCCCAGCATTTT

size: few
J: TRBJ1-4
D: .
V: TRBV29-1
CDR3: CSVESATNEKLFF
DNA: TGCAGCGTTGAAAGTGCAACTAATGAAAAACTGTTTTTT

size: .
J: TRBJ1-4
D: .
V: TRBV4-1
CDR3: CASSQGDLANEKLFF
DNA: TGCGCCAGCAGCCAAGGGGACCTGGCTAATGAAAAACTGTTTTTT

size: .
J: TRBJ1-1
D: .
V: TRBV27
CDR3: CASSPMDTPAFF
DNA: TGTGCCAGCAGTCCTATGGACACGCCGGCTTTCTTT

size: .
J: TRBJ2-7
D: .
V: TRBV29-1
CDR3: CSVAGSGYEQYF
DNA: TGCAGCGTCGCCGGTAGCGGCTACGAGCAGTACTTC

size: few
J: TRBJ2-1
D: TRBD1
V: TRBV24-1
CDR3: CATSQLRQGANNEQFF
DNA: TGTGCCACCAGTCAACTACGACAGGGGGCGAATAATGAGCAGTTCTTC

size: .
J: TRBJ2-2
D: TRBD1
V: TRBV28
CDR3: CASSPYGTVLAGELFF
DNA: TGTGCCAGCAGTCCCTACGGGACAGTATTGGCCGGGGAGCTGTTTTTT

size: many
J: TRBJ1-6
D: .
V: TRBV7-9
CDR3: CASSLGDSPLHF
DNA: TGTGCCAGCAGCTTGGGAGATTCACCCCTCCACTTT

size: few
J: TRBJ1-2
D: .
V: TRBV24-1
CDR3: CATSDSPGEAQNLANYGYTF
DNA: TGTGCCACCAGTGATTCCCCTGGGGAGGCCCAGAATCTAGCCAACTATGGCTACACCTTC

size: .
J: TRBJ1-3
D: .
V: TRBV20-1
CDR3: CSARSRPIPISSGNTIYF
DNA: TGCAGTGCTAGATCCCGCCCGATACCCATAAGCTCTGGAAACACCATATATTTT

size: .
J: TRBJ2-1
D: TRBD2
V: TRBV5-1
CDR3: CASSLAGTSGSNEQFF
DNA: TGCGCCAGCAGCTTGGCCGGGACTAGCGGGAGTAATGAGCAGTTCTTC

size: few
J: TRBJ2-5
D: .
V: TRBV7-2
CDR3: CASSLGGGETQYF
DNA: TGTGCCAGCAGCTTAGGAGGAGGAGAGACCCAGTACTTC

size: many
J: TRBJ1-5
D: .
V: TRBV20-1
CDR3: CSAIDSNQPQHF
DNA: TGCAGTGCTATTGACAGTAATCAGCCCCAGCATTTT

size: .
J: TRBJ2-1
D: TRBD1
V: TRBV18
CDR3: CASSPLGQPYNEQFF
DNA: TGTGCCAGCTCACCACTGGGACAGCCCTACAATGAGCAGTTCTTC

size: many
J: TRBJ1-1
D: .
V: TRBV12-3/TRBV12-4
CDR3: CAIRGTTGGEAFF
DNA: TGTGCCATCCGGGGAACGACCGGGGGTGAAGCTTTCTTT

size: .
J: TRBJ2-1
D: TRBD2
V: TRBV20-1
CDR3: CSAPPAGRENNEQFF
DNA: TGCAGTGCTCCTCCTGCTGGGCGGGAGAACAATGAGCAGTTCTTC

size: .
J: TRBJ2-3
D: .
V: TRBV7-2
CDR3: CASSLATAVGTDTQYF
DNA: TGTGCCAGCAGCTTAGCTACGGCGGTGGGTACAGATACGCAGTATTTT

size: few
J: TRBJ2-7
D: .
V: TRBV7-9
CDR3: CASSPGRGTTYEQYF
DNA: TGTGCCAGCAGCCCAGGTCGGGGGACGACCTACGAGCAGTACTTC

size: .
J: TRBJ1-1
D: .
V: TRBV20-1
CDR3: CSAYKNTEAFF
DNA: TGCAGTGCTTATAAGAACACTGAAGCTTTCTTT

size: few
J: TRBJ1-5
D: TRBD1
V: TRBV7-9
CDR3: CASSLGGQGANQPQHF
DNA: TGTGCCAGCAGCTTAGGGGGACAGGGGGCGAATCAGCCCCAGCATTTT

size: few
J: TRBJ1-1
D: TRBD1
V: TRBV4-1
CDR3: CASKLQGGYTEAFF
DNA: TGCGCCAGCAAATTGCAGGGGGGGTACACTGAAGCTTTCTTT

size: .
J: TRBJ1-1
D: .
V: TRBV7-9
CDR3: CASSLSQDFEAFF
DNA: TGTGCCAGCAGCTTAAGTCAGGACTTTGAAGCTTTCTTT

size: .
J: TRBJ1-2
D: .
V: TRBV6-5
CDR3: CASSYSQNYGYTF
DNA: TGTGCCAGCAGTTACTCTCAAAACTATGGCTACACCTTC

size: few
J: TRBJ1-1
D: TRBD1
V: TRBV12-3/TRBV12-4
CDR3: CASSLTGGRTEAFF
DNA: TGTGCCAGCAGTTTGACAGGGGGAAGGACTGAAGCTTTCTTT

size: .
J: TRBJ1-6
D: TRBD1
V: TRBV18
CDR3: CASSPDRGESPLHF
DNA: TGTGCCAGCTCACCGGACAGGGGAGAATCACCCCTCCACTTT